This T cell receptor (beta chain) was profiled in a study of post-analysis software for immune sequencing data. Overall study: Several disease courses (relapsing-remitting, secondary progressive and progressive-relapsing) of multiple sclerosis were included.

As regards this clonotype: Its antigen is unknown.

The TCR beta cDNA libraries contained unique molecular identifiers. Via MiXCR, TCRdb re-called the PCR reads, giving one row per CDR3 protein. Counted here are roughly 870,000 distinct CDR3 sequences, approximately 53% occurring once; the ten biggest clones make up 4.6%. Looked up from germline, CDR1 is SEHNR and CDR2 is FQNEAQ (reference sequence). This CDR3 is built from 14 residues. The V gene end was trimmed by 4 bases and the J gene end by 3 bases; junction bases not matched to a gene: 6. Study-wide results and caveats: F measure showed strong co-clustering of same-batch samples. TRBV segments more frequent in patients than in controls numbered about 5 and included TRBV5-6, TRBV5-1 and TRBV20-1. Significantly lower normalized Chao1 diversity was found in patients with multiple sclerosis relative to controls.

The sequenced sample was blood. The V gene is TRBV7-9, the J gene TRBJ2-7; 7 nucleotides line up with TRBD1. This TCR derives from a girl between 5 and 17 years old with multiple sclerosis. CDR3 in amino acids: CASSSDREIYEQYF. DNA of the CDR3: TGTGCCAGCAGCTCCGACAGGGAGATCTACGAGCAGTACTTC.